This T cell receptor beta chain stems from a study of blood T cell repertoires in COVID-19. Study details: Spain, Italy and the United States supplied samples that represented acute and convalescent COVID-19. The cDNA or gDNA used as material had been derived from T cells, B-cell-depleted T cells, or PBMCs.

Under the authors' procedure: Reference gene primer amplification gave estimated nucleated cell counts. Profiling relied on immunoSEQ multiplex PCR, and the TCRdb table lists in-frame clones only, not all of them. V, J and clone size are those of that table, while D and trimming were read from the DNA. This repertoire shows 130,000 or so clones, roughly four fifths found once; its top ten account for 13%. Germline CDR1 reads SGHVS; CDR2 reads FNYEAQ. This CDR3 has 15 residues. Germline trimming cut 5 bases from V and 0 bases from J; bases unmatched to any gene: 5. Sequenced: peripheral blood. V usage is TRBV7-6 and J usage is TRBJ2-7; 9 nucleotides line up with TRBD1. The receptor was derived from a human donor in a cohort sampled during active COVID-19. CDR3 nucleotides: TGTGCCAGCAGCGTCGGGACAGGGCCCTCCTACGAGCAGTACTTC. It encodes CASSVGTGPSYEQYF.